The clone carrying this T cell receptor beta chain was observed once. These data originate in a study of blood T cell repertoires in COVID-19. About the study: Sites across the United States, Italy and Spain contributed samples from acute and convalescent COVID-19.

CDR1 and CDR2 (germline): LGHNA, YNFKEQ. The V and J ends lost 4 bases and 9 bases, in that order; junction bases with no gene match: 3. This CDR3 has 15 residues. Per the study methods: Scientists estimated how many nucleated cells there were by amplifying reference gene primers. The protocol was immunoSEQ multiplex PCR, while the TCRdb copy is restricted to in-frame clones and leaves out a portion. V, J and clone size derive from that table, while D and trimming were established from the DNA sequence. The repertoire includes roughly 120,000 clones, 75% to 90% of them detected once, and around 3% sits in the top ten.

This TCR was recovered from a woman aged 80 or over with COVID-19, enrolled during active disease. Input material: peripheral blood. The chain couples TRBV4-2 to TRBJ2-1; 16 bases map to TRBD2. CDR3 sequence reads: CASSPGTSGRGEQFF. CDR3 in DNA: TGTGCCAGCAGCCCCGGGACTAGCGGGAGGGGTGAGCAGTTCTTC.